This T cell receptor (beta chain) is drawn from a study of shared clonotypes between healthy human individuals. Whole-study results and caveats: Estimated richness values were generally larger in naive subsets than in memory subsets. Around 5.3% of naive CD4 clonotypes were shared across a handful of donors.

With 4 bases clipped from V and 4 bases from J, the junction kept 1 base outside the gene matches. The CDR3 is 14 amino acids. CDR1 is SGHRS, CDR2 YFSETQ, per germline. Measured with immunoSEQ multiplex PCR; TCRdb has only the in-frame clones, and not every one. The sample records about 1.1 million clones, around three quarters being singletons. About this clone itself: Its antigen remains unknown.

V usage is TRBV5-1 and J usage is TRBJ2-1, with TRBD2 matching 11 bases. This receptor was obtained from a man aged 18-30 years in good health. Some clones in this sample may be carry-over from other donors' samples. The sample taken for sequencing was memory CD4+ T cells from PBMCs. Subset given: CD45RA-negative fraction. The CDR3 region has the DNA TGCGCCAGCAGCGGGACTAGCGGATACAATGAGCAGTTCTTC. This gives the protein CASSGTSGYNEQFF.